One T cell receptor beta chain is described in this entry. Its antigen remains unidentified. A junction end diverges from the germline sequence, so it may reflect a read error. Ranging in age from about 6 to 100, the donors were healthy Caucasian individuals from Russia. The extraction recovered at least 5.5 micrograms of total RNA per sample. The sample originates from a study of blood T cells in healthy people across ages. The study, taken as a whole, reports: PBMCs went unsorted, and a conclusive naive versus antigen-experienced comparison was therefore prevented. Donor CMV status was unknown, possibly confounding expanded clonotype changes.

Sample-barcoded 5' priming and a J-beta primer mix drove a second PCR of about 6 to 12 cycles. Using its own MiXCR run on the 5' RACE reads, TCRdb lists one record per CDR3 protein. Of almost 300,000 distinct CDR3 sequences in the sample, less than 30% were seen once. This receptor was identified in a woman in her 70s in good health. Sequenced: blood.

The CDR3 protein is CASSFNSYNEKLVF. Written as DNA, the CDR3 is TGCGCCAGCAGCTTCAACAGTTATAATGAAAAACTGGTTTTT. V gene TRBV5-1 combines with J gene TRBJ1-4; D remains unclear. This CDR3 has 14 amino acids. Germline assignment: CDR1 SGHRS and CDR2 YFSETQ.